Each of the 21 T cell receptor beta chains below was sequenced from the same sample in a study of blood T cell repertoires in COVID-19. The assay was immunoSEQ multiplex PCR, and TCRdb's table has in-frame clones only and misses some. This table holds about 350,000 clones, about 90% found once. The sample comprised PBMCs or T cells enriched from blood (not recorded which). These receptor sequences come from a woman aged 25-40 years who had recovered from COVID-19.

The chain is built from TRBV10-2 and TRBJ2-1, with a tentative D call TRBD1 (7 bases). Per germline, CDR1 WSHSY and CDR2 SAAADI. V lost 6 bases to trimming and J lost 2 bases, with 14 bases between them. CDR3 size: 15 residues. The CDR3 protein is CASRLQGGPYNEQFF. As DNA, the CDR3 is TGCGCCAGCAGACTCCAGGGGGGACCCTACAATGAGCAGTTCTTC.

The CDR3 here is CASSWAGRVGNQPQHF. CDR3 DNA: TGTGCCAGCAGTTGGGCGGGTAGGGTTGGCAATCAGCCCCAGCATTTT. The rearrangement links TRBV28 to TRBJ1-5; D uncertain. CDR1 is MDHEN and CDR2 is SYDVKM in the germline V gene. V dropped 4 bases and J dropped 2 bases, with 15 bases sitting between them. The CDR3 runs 16 residues.

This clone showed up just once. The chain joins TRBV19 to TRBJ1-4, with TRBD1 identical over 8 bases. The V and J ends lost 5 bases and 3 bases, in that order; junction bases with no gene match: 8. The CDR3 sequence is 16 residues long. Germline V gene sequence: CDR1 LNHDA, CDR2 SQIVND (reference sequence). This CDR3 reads CASSSGEDRANEKLFF. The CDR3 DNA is TGTGCCAGTAGTTCCGGCGAGGACAGGGCTAATGAAAAACTGTTTTTT.

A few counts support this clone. The CDR3 nucleotides are TGTGCCACCCTAGGTACGGGTCAGCCCCAGCATTTT. Its protein is CATLGTGQPQHF. The gene calls are TRBV28 and TRBJ1-5; no clear D gene. CDR1 MDHEN and CDR2 SYDVKM come from the germline V gene. This CDR3 is built from 12 residues. Deletions cut 10 bases from V and 6 bases from J, with 13 bases between.

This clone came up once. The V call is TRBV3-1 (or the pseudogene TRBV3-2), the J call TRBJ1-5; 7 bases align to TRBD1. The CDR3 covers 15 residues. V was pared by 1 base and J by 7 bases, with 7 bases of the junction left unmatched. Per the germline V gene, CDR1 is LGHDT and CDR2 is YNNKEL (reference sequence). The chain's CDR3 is CASSQGGRDRQPQHF. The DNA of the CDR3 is TGTGCCAGCAGCCAAGGCGGCAGGGACAGACAGCCCCAGCATTTT.

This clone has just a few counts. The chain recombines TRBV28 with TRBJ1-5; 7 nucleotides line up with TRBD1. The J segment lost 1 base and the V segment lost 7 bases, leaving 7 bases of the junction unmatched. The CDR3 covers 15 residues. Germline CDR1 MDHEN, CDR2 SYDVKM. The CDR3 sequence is CASTRKGASNQPQHF. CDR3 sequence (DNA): TGTGCCAGCACCCGGAAGGGGGCAAGCAATCAGCCCCAGCATTTT.

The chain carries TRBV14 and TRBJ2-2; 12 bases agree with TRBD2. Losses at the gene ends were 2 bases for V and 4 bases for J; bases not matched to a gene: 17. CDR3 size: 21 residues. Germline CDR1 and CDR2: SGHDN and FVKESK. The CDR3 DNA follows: TGTGCCAGCAGCCAACAAGGACAGAGGACTAGCGGGGCCAGGGGCACCGGGGAGCTGTTTTTT. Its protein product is CASSQQGQRTSGARGTGELFF. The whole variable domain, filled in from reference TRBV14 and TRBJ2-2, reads EAGVTQFPSHSVIEKGQTVTLRCDPISGHDNLYWYRRVMGKEIKFLLHFVKESKQDESGMPNNRFLAERTGGTYSTLKVQPAELEDSGVYFCASSQQGQRTSGARGTGELFFGEGSRLTVL.

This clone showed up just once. The CDR3 spells CASSSTGLSGNTIYF. DNA of the CDR3: TGCGCCAGCAGCTCGACAGGCCTCTCTGGAAACACCATATATTTT. This chain links TRBV5-1 with TRBJ1-3; possibly TRBD1 for D (6 bases). V shed 3 bases and J shed 0 bases, with 10 bases lying between them. Germline V gene lookup returns CDR1 SGHRS and CDR2 YFSETQ. The CDR3 has 15 amino acids.

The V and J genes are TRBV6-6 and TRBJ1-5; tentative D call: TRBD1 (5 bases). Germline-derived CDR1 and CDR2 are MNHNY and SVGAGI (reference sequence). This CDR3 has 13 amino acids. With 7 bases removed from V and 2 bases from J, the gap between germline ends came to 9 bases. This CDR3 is CASTVQGNQPQHF. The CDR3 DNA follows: TGTGCCAGCACCGTACAGGGCAATCAGCCCCAGCATTTT.

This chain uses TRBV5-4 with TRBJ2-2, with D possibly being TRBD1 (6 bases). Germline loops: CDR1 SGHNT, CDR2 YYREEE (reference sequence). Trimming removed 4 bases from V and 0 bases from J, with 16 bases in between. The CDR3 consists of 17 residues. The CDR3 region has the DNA TGTGCCAGCAGCCGAACGGTGACAGGCACGAACACCGGGGAGCTGTTTTTT. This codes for CASSRTVTGTNTGELFF.

For the CDR3, the DNA is TGTGCCAGCAGCTTAGACCCCCCCAGGGGAGGGCAGCCCCAGCATTTT. Encoded protein: CASSLDPPRGGQPQHF. The gene calls are TRBV7-2 and TRBJ1-5; D is perhaps TRBD1 (6 bases). Germline lookup yields CDR1 SGHTA and CDR2 FQGNSA. V lost 1 base to trimming and J lost 7 bases, with 17 bases between them. The CDR3 runs 16 residues.

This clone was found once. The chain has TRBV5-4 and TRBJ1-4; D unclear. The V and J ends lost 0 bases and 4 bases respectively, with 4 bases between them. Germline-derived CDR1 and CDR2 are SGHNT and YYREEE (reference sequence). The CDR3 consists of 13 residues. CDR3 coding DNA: TGTGCCAGCAGCTTGGCCTTTAATGAAAAACTGTTTTTT. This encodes CASSLAFNEKLFF.

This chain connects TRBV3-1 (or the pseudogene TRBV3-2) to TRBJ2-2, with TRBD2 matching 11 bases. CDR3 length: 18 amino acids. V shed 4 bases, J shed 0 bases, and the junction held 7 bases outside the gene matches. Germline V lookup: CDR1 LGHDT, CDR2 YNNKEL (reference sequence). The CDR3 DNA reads TGTGCCAGCAGCCCGAGAAGTAGCGGGGGGGCGAACACCGGGGAGCTGTTTTTT. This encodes CASSPRSSGGANTGELFF.

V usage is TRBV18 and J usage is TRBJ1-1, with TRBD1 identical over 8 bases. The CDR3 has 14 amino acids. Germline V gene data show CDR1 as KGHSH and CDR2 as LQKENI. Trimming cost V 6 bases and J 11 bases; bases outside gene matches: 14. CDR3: CASSHSGGRVRAFF. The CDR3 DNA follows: TGTGCCAGCTCTCACTCAGGGGGCCGGGTCCGGGCTTTCTTT.

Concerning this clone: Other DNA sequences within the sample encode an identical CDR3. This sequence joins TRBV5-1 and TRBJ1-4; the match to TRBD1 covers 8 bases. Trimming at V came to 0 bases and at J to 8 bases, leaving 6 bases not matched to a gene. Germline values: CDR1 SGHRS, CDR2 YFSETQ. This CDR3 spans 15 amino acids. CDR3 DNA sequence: TGCGCCAGCAGCTTGGCCGGACAGGGTGGGGAAAAACTGTTTTTT. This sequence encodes CASSLAGQGGEKLFF.

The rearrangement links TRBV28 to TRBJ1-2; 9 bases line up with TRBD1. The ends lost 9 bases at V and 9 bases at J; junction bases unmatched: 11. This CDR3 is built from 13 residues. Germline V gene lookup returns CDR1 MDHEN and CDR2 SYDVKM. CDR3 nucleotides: TGTGCCAGTGGCACCGGGACAGGGTGGAGCTACACCTTC. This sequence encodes CASGTGTGWSYTF.

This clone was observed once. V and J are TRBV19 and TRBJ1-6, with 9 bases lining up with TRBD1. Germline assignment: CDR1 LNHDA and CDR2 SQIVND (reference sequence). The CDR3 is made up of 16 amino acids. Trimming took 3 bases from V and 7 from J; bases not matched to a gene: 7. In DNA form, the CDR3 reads TGTGCCAGTAGTATCTCCACCGGGACAGGGAATTCACCCCTCCACTTT. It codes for CASSISTGTGNSPLHF.

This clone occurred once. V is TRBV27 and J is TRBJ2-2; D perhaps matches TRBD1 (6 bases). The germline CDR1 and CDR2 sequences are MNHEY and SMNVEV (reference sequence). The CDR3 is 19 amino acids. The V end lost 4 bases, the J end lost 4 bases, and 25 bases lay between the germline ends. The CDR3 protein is CASSSRLIQGPRGTGELFF. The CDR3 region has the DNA TGTGCCAGCAGTTCCCGACTAATACAGGGTCCTCGAGGCACCGGGGAGCTGTTTTTT.

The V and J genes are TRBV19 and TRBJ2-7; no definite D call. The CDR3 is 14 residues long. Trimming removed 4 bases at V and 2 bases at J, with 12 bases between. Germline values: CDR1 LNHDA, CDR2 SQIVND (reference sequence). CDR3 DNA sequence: TGTGCCAGTAGTACGACACCGAACGCCTACGAGCAGTACTTC. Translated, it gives CASSTTPNAYEQYF.

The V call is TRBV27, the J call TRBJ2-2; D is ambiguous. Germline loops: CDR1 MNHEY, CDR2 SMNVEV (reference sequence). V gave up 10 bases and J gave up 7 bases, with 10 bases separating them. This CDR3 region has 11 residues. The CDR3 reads CATKIGGELFF. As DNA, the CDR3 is TGTGCCACCAAAATCGGCGGGGAGCTGTTTTTT.

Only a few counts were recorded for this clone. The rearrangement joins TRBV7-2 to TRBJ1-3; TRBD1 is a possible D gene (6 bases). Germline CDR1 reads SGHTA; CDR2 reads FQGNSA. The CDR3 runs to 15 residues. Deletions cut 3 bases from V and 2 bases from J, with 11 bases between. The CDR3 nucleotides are TGTGCCAGCAGCTTCAAACAGGGAGCTGGAAACACCATATATTTT. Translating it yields CASSFKQGAGNTIYF.